These T cell receptor beta chains were read from a single sample in a study of identical twins. TCRdb fed the 5' RACE reads into MiXCR, producing one record per CDR3 protein. This table has about 430,000 distinct CDR3 sequences, less than 20% appearing once. Sequencing was carried out using naive T cells sorted from blood. These receptors were taken from a man in his fifties in good health. CDR3s include the opening cysteine and the closing phenylalanine or tryptophan. Fields, in order: J gene, CDR3 length, clone size, V gene, D gene, CDR3 protein, CDR3 DNA. The D gene is left open where the match is weak. Rows may omit the clone size; those that give it use once, few, many or a size class.

>TRBJ2-1|13|-|TRBV6-2/TRBV6-3|-
CASSYFRGHEQFF
TGTGCCAGCAGTTACTTCCGAGGCCATGAGCAGTTCTTC
>TRBJ1-5|17|many|TRBV12-3/TRBV12-4|TRBD1
CASSLALGQHSNQPQHF
TGTGCCAGCAGTTTAGCGCTGGGACAGCATAGCAATCAGCCCCAGCATTTT
>TRBJ2-6|20|-|TRBV10-3|-
CAISDQGTAPTVSGANVLTF
TGTGCCATCAGCGATCAAGGGACGGCACCAACAGTCTCTGGGGCCAACGTCCTGACTTTC
>TRBJ2-1|15|-|TRBV20-1|-
CSARLGYSSYNEQFF
TGCAGTGCTAGATTGGGGTACAGCTCCTACAATGAGCAGTTCTTC
>TRBJ1-5|17|few|TRBV6-1|TRBD1
CASSTGTGGWVFQPQHF
TGTGCCAGCAGTACCGGGACAGGGGGTTGGGTCTTTCAGCCCCAGCATTTT
>TRBJ1-1|17|few|TRBV12-3/TRBV12-4|-
CASSFSPGGAQIPEAFF
TGTGCCAGCAGTTTTTCACCGGGGGGGGCGCAGATTCCGGAAGCTTTCTTT
>TRBJ2-1|14|many|TRBV18|TRBD2
CASSRDYSYNEQFF
TGTGCCAGCTCACGGGACTACTCCTACAATGAGCAGTTCTTC
>TRBJ1-5|13|-|TRBV12-3/TRBV12-4|-
CASSSTTGRPQHF
TGTGCCAGCAGCTCGACGACAGGTAGGCCCCAGCATTTT
>TRBJ1-5|13|-|TRBV6-1|-
CASSERWNQPQHF
TGTGCCAGCAGTGAAAGGTGGAATCAGCCCCAGCATTTT
>TRBJ1-5|16|once|TRBV11-2|-
CASSLPARWSYQPQHF
TGTGCCAGCAGCTTGCCAGCACGGTGGAGTTATCAGCCCCAGCATTTT
>TRBJ2-7|13|few|TRBV29-1|TRBD1
CSVGDRRSYEQYF
TGCAGCGTTGGGGACAGGAGATCCTACGAGCAGTACTTC
>TRBJ1-1|14|many|TRBV28|-
CASPEPLMNTEAFF
TGTGCCAGCCCAGAGCCTCTCATGAACACTGAAGCTTTCTTT
>TRBJ1-1|13|-|TRBV10-3|-
CAISDGLAAEAFF
TGTGCCATCAGTGACGGCCTGGCCGCTGAAGCTTTCTTT
>TRBJ2-3|13|few|TRBV20-1|TRBD2
CSAERGTTDTQYF
TGCAGTGCTGAGCGGGGGACTACAGATACGCAGTATTTT
>TRBJ2-5|14|-|TRBV12-3/TRBV12-4|TRBD2
CASSFGGEGETQYF
TGTGCCAGCAGTTTCGGGGGGGAAGGAGAGACCCAGTACTTC
>TRBJ2-2|14|few|TRBV20-1|TRBD1
CSAPQGGNTGELFF
TGCAGTGCCCCACAGGGGGGGAACACCGGGGAGCTGTTTTTT
>TRBJ2-7|14|many|TRBV12-3/TRBV12-4|TRBD2
CASRPGGTLYEQYF
TGTGCCAGCAGACCGGGAGGGACGCTGTACGAGCAGTACTTC
>TRBJ2-1|15|few|TRBV9|-
CASSVSGRSDNEQFF
TGTGCCAGCAGCGTTAGTGGGCGGAGCGACAATGAGCAGTTCTTC
>TRBJ2-5|14|-|TRBV20-1|TRBD2
CSAEGLAGKETQYF
TGCAGTGCTGAGGGACTAGCGGGGAAAGAGACCCAGTACTTC
>TRBJ2-5|16|-|TRBV7-8|TRBD2
CASSLGGTRSQETQYF
TGTGCCAGCAGCTTGGGGGGGACTAGGAGCCAAGAGACCCAGTACTTC
>TRBJ1-1|13|many|TRBV30|-
CAWSVATATEAFF
TGTGCCTGGAGTGTCGCCACGGCCACTGAAGCTTTCTTT
>TRBJ2-1|17|many|TRBV28|-
CATSLRGHDPSYNEQFF
TGTGCCACCTCTCTGCGGGGGCATGATCCCTCCTACAATGAGCAGTTCTTC
>TRBJ2-7|17|few|TRBV7-2|TRBD2
CASSSGVGRGFSYEQYF
TGTGCCAGCAGCTCGGGGGTCGGGAGGGGATTCTCCTACGAGCAGTACTTC
>TRBJ2-4|14|few|TRBV12-3/TRBV12-4|TRBD1
CASSPRTGRNIQYF
TGTGCCAGCAGTCCCCGGACAGGGCGGAACATTCAGTACTTC
>TRBJ2-3|13|-|TRBV6-1|-
CASSLREADTQYF
TGTGCCAGCAGTCTCCGGGAAGCAGATACGCAGTATTTT
>TRBJ2-1|13|-|TRBV14|-
CASSQVGVGEQFF
TGTGCCAGCAGCCAAGTAGGGGTCGGCGAGCAGTTCTTC
>TRBJ2-2|15|-|TRBV27|TRBD1
CASSLRQGAPGELFF
TGTGCCAGCAGTTTACGACAGGGGGCGCCCGGGGAGCTGTTTTTT
>TRBJ2-1|15|-|TRBV5-1|TRBD2
CASSFGGLASNEQFF
TGCGCCAGCAGCTTTGGGGGACTAGCATCGAATGAGCAGTTCTTC
>TRBJ1-1|15|many|TRBV7-8|-
CASSSIGRGLTEAFF
TGTGCCAGCAGCTCAATTGGGAGAGGGCTCACTGAAGCTTTCTTT
>TRBJ2-7|14|-|TRBV20-1|-
CSASVTGRPYEQYF
TGCAGTGCTAGCGTAACGGGACGGCCCTACGAGCAGTACTTC
>TRBJ1-2|13|-|TRBV7-9|TRBD1
CASSPPGQGGYTF
TGTGCCAGCAGCCCACCTGGACAGGGTGGCTACACCTTC
>TRBJ2-7|15|-|TRBV20-1|TRBD2
CSASVPGLASYEQYF
TGCAGTGCCAGTGTTCCGGGACTAGCTTCCTACGAGCAGTACTTC
>TRBJ2-5|14|-|TRBV20-1|TRBD2
CSARDLRLAGTQYF
TGCAGTGCTAGAGATCTAAGGCTAGCGGGGACCCAGTACTTC
>TRBJ2-6|18|-|TRBV28|TRBD1
CASSQPGGMSSGANVLTF
TGTGCCAGCAGTCAGCCAGGGGGCATGTCTTCTGGGGCCAACGTCCTGACTTTC
>TRBJ2-7|12|-|TRBV29-1|TRBD1
CSVFGQGYEQYF
TGCAGCGTCTTCGGACAGGGCTACGAGCAGTACTTC